The present T cell receptor (beta chain) was sequenced within a study of shared clonotypes between healthy human individuals. Findings of the study overall: On the whole, naive subsets had larger estimated richness than memory subsets had. An anticipated effect of sequencing depth on clonotype sharing among donors was recognized.

In the case of this clone: Its antigen is undetermined. Other DNA sequences in this sample translate to the same CDR3.

CD4+ cells underwent separation, giving CD45RA+ naive and CD45RA-negative memory subsets. This CDR3 has 16 residues. Trimming removed 0 bases from V and 4 bases from J; junction bases left unmatched: 2. The germline gives CDR1 SGHKS, CDR2 YYEKEE (reference sequence). Deep level was the assay's run setting. Repertoires were generated with immunoSEQ multiplex PCR, while TCRdb's copy carries only in-frame clones and drops some. The data contain 1,400,000 or so clones, about 98.5% of them singletons. The sequence was collected from a young man in good health. The V and J genes are TRBV5-5 and TRBJ2-3, with TRBD2 matching over 13 bases. The sequencing input was naive CD4+ T cells sorted from blood. Sample subset: CD45RA+ positively selected. The CDR3 loop is CASSLGGLAGADTQYF. The CDR3 DNA sequence: TGTGCCAGCAGCTTGGGCGGACTAGCGGGAGCAGATACGCAGTATTTT.